The 6 T cell receptor beta chains below come from one sample, sequenced in a study of T cell changes during pregnancy in multiple sclerosis. Profiled with immunoSEQ multiplex PCR; TCRdb holds only in-frame clones, not every one. The sample includes roughly 70,000 clones, approximately 91% seen only once; the top ten take over 2%. The sequenced sample was peripheral blood, obtained in the first trimester of pregnancy. These receptors came from a female donor with multiple sclerosis, enrolled in a pregnancy study.

This chain joins TRBV28 and TRBJ2-3; perhaps TRBD1 as D (6 bases). Germline V gives CDR1 MDHEN, CDR2 SYDVKM. The CDR3 length is 15 residues. V was trimmed by 5 bases and J by 5 bases, leaving 17 bases between them. CDR3 nucleotide sequence: TGTGCCAGCAGTCAAACCCAGGGGTTAGGAGATACGCAGTATTTT. Its protein product is CASSQTQGLGDTQYF.

The DNA for the CDR3 is TGTGCCACCAGCAGAGTAGGGCGGGTAGCGGGGATCAACGAGCAGTACTTC. Its translation is CATSRVGRVAGINEQYF. The chain couples TRBV15 to TRBJ2-7; 8 bases are a match to TRBD2. Germline loops: CDR1 LNHNV, CDR2 YYDKDF (reference sequence). The CDR3 contains 17 residues. Trimming removed 1 base from V and 5 bases from J; junction bases left unmatched: 13.

The rearrangement links TRBV11-3 to TRBJ1-1; D is ambiguous. The V gene lost 1 base and the J gene lost 11 bases, with 14 bases spanning the gap. The germline V gene encodes CDR1 SGHNT and CDR2 YENEEA. CDR3 length: 13 amino acids. CDR3 nucleotide sequence: TGTGCCAGCAGCTTAGGGGAGGACGGGTGGGCTTTCTTT. Amino acid sequence: CASSLGEDGWAFF.

V and J are TRBV28 and TRBJ2-3, with 16 nucleotides matching TRBD2. The CDR3 loop spans 19 amino acids. Trimming cost V 3 bases and J 1 base; bases outside gene matches: 7. The germline CDR1 and CDR2 sequences are MDHEN and SYDVKM. This chain's CDR3 is CASSFMGLAGGPGTDTQYF. The CDR3 DNA sequence: TGTGCCAGCAGTTTCATGGGACTAGCGGGAGGGCCGGGCACAGATACGCAGTATTTT.

This clone appeared once. This chain joins TRBV27 and TRBJ2-1; the match to TRBD1 covers 10 bases. The CDR3 extends over 19 amino acids. Trimming cost V 7 bases and J 0 bases; bases outside gene matches: 15. Germline lookup yields CDR1 MNHEY and CDR2 SMNVEV (reference sequence). This chain's CDR3 is CASKRSGTGVHSSYNEQFF. In DNA, the CDR3 is TGTGCCAGCAAGCGCTCCGGGACAGGGGTCCATAGCTCCTACAATGAGCAGTTCTTC.

This chain uses TRBV2 with TRBJ2-2; 10 bases fit TRBD1. V gave up 4 bases and J gave up 4 bases; unmatched junction bases: 18. The CDR3 totals 20 residues. Germline V lookup: CDR1 SNHLY, CDR2 FYNNEI. CDR3 protein: CASSGDRGGDLQTFTGELFF. The CDR3, as DNA: TGTGCCAGCAGTGGGGACAGGGGAGGGGATCTACAGACCTTCACCGGGGAGCTGTTTTTT.